The entry that follows covers one T cell receptor beta chain sequence. The antigen it binds to is not known. The record has no base qualities; no much larger clone is one base away. Synthetic TCR analog templates were spiked into each PCR so that absolute template abundance could be estimated from read counts. The immunoSEQ assay used bias-controlled V and J gene primers to amplify TCRbeta CDR3 regions from genomic DNA. Sequencing of rearranged TCRbeta segments was done at approximately 20X coverage. On the authors' methods: Sequencing errors were corrected by clustering, and CDR3s were annotated against IMGT so that V, D and J genes could be assigned. Downstream analyses used only productive TCRbeta rearrangements and left out out-of-frame or stop-codon sequences. Clonality was calculated as one minus the Shannon entropy normalized by the log of the number of unique productive sequences. Fisher's exact test with Benjamini-Hochberg correction, using a cutoff of adjusted p below 0.01, was how clones that differed between time points or between blood and tumor were identified. The clones in this table, taken by TCRdb from immuneACCESS, are in-frame only. Not every clone is retained; where verified, under half of the shortfall comes from an unresolved V gene, and the cause of the rest is unknown. The V and J calls and clone size come from that table; D and trimming were worked out from the DNA. The sample yields 70,000 to 85,000 clones; 90% were counted once. The ten largest clones take up over 4% of the sample.

The data derive from a study of PD-L1 blockade in urothelial cancer (dated by TCRdb to 2017 to 2019). Study-level background: Every patient began therapy in 2014 and was given atezolizumab 1,200 mg intravenously every 3 weeks. Durable clinical benefit was achieved by nine patients and was not achieved by 20 patients. Patients had an ECOG performance status of 0 or 1 and had received between 0 and 3 prior chemotherapy regimens. An exploratory multi-omic analysis was conducted of the somatic, immune and clinical correlates of response to PD-L1 blockade with atezolizumab in urothelial cancer. In the same patients, whole exome sequencing and RNA sequencing of pretreatment tumors were performed in addition to TCR sequencing. Blood samples were analyzed at 3 weeks after treatment start (second dose) and at 6 weeks after treatment start. About 90% of the roughly 29 patients were males with bladder-origin urothelial cancer, and about 65% of the roughly 30 reported a prior smoking history. Pretreatment tumor samples, along with matched peripheral blood collected serially before and after atezolizumab treatment, underwent TCR sequencing. Pretreatment blood TCR-seq was available for around 29 patients, at least one posttreatment blood collection was obtained for approximately 25 patients, and tumor TCR-seq was available for approximately 25 patients. Durable clinical benefit was defined as a progression-free survival longer than 6 months, and TCR features were additionally tested against progression-free survival and overall survival. Blood samples gave median yields of about 150,000 T cells and 82,636 unique TCRs, along with a median clonality of about 0.084.

Points the paper makes about the study in general: Patients with durable benefit showed greater expansion of tumor-associated TCR clones in peripheral blood 3 weeks after starting treatment (n = 22, p = 0.022). Because the sample size was small (n = 29) and many of the analyses were exploratory, the results are meant to be hypothesis-generating. A pretreatment peripheral blood TCR clonality below the median was linked to improved progression-free and overall survival.

From a lookup of the germline V gene, CDR1 and CDR2 are KGHSH and LQKENI. The CDR3 starts with the cysteine, ends with the phenylalanine, and has 17 residues. Just CDR3 DNA is preserved here, 51 bases in frame from base 1. The V end gives up 6 bases and the J end 2 bases, leaving 14 bases in the junction not matched to a gene. Read against the paper, the sample's time point label means: pretreatment peripheral blood. A total of under 35 patients with locally advanced or metastatic urothelial carcinoma, treated at Memorial Sloan Kettering on a trial protocol, made up the cohort. Peripheral blood mononuclear cells were collected from each patient pretreatment and during treatment, giving between 1 and 8 total time points per patient. The Qiagen DNeasy Blood extraction kit was used to purify genomic DNA from total PBMCs and tumor samples. PBMCs were collected pretreatment and during treatment and were isolated and stored as previously described.

The specimen was PBMCs, collected around atezolizumab (anti-PD-L1) treatment. The clonotype was recovered from a man aged 65 to 79 with urothelial cancer. This sequence uses TRBV18 and TRBJ2-7; TRBD2 lines up with 9 middle nucleotides. At the DNA level, the sequence is TGTGCCAGCTCTCCCTTGCCCCCGGGACTAGCCACCTACGAGCAGTACTTC. This is translated as CASSPLPPGLATYEQYF.